This T cell receptor (beta chain) was captured by sequencing in a study of identical twins. Germline loops: CDR1 SGHTA, CDR2 FQGNSA. Germline trimming cut 5 bases from V and 2 bases from J; bases unmatched to any gene: 7. The CDR3 spans 16 residues. All donors were healthy, and all were Caucasian. Points from the study as a whole: There was more out-of-frame TCR alpha sharing in monozygotic twins than models estimated.

This clonotype was recorded a few times. What it binds is unknown. Carrying unique molecular identifiers, the cDNA also gained a universal primer site through template switching. TCRdb processed the 5' RACE reads anew with MiXCR; each CDR3 protein has one entry. This sample has about 720,000 distinct CDR3 sequences, with under 9% found just once. Separately, the same data were catalogued under a study of yellow fever vaccine responses in identical twins. As that report states: After vaccination, twins' T cell response reportedly seemed partly convergent, partly personalized.

Sequencing was performed on PBMCs. The chain recombines TRBV7-2 with TRBJ2-1; TRBD2 matches 9 bases. The TCR was taken from a woman aged 18-29 years in good health. The CDR3 region has the DNA TGTGCCAGCAGCGGACGCGGGGGGGTGGCCTACAATGAGCAGTTCTTC. Protein sequence: CASSGRGGVAYNEQFF.